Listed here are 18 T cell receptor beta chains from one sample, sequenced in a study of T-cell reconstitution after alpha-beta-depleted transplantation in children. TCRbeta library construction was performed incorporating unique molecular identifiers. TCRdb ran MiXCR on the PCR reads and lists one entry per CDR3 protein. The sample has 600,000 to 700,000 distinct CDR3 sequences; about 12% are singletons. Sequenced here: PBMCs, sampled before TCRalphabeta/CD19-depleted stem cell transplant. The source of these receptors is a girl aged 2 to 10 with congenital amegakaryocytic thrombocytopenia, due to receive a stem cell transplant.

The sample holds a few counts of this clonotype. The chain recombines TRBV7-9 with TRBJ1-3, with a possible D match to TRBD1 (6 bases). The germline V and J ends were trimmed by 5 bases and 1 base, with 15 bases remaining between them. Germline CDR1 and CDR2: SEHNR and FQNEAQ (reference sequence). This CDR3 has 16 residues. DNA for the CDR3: TGTGCCAGCAGCGGGTTGGACAGAGGATCTGGAAACACCATATATTTT. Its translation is CASSGLDRGSGNTIYF.

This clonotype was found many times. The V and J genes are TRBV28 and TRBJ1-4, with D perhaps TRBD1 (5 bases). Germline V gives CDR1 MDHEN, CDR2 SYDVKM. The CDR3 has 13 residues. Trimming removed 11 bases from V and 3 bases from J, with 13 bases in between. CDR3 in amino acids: CAGRTRANEKLFF. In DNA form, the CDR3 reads TGTGCCGGGCGTACCAGGGCTAATGAAAAACTGTTTTTT.

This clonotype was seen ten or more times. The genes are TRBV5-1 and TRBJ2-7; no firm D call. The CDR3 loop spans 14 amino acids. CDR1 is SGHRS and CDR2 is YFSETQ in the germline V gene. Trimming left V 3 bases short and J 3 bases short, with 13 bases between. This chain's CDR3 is CASSYTNGVYEQYF. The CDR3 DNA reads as TGCGCCAGCAGCTATACAAACGGAGTCTACGAGCAGTACTTC.

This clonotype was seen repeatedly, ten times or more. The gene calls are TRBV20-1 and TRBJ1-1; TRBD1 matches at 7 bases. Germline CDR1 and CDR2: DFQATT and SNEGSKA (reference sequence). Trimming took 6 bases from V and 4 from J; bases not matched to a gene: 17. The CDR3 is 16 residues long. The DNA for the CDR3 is TGCAGTGCCCCAGAGACAGGGCCCGGCCCCAGCACTGAAGCTTTCTTT. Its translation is CSAPETGPGPSTEAFF.

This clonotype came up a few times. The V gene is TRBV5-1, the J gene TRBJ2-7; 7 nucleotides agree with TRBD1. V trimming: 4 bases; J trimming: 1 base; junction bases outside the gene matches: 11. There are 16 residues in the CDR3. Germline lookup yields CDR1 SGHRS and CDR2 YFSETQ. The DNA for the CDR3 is TGCGCCAGCAGCCGGGTACAGGGGTCCCAATCCTACGAGCAGTACTTC. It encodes CASSRVQGSQSYEQYF.

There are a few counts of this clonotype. The CDR3 reads CSARSPWSVTDTQYF. CDR3 bases: TGCAGTGCTAGATCGCCGTGGAGTGTGACAGATACGCAGTATTTT. The V call is TRBV20-1, the J call TRBJ2-3; D is unclear. The V and J ends lost 2 bases and 3 bases respectively, with 15 bases between them. Germline lookup yields CDR1 DFQATT and CDR2 SNEGSKA (reference sequence). The CDR3 covers 15 residues.

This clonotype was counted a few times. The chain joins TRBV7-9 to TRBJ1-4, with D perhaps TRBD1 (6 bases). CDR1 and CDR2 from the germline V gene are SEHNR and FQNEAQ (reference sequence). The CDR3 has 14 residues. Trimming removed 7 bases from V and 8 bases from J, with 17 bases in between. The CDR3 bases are TGTGCCAGCACCCTGACAGGCTCGGTCGAAAAACTGTTTTTT. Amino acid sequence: CASTLTGSVEKLFF.

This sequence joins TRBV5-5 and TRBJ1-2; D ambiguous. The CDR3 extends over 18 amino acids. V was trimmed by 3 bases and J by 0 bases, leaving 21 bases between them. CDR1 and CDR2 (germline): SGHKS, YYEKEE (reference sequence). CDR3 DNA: TGTGCCAGCAGCTCACCACCAGGAGCAGAGTTAGCTAACTATGGCTACACCTTC. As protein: CASSSPPGAELANYGYTF.

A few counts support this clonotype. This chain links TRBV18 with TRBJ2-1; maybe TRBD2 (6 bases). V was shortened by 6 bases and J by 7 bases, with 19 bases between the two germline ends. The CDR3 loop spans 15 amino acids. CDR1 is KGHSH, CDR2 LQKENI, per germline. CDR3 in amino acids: CASSHSTSGLNEQFF. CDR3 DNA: TGTGCCAGCTCCCACTCGACTAGTGGGCTAAATGAGCAGTTCTTC.

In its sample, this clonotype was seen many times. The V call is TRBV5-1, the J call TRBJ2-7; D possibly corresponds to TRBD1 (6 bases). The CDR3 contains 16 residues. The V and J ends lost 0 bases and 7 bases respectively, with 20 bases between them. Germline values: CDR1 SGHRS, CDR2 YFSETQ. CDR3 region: CASSLAERDIRIEQYF. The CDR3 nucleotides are TGCGCCAGCAGCTTGGCAGAACGGGACATACGAATAGAGCAGTACTTC.

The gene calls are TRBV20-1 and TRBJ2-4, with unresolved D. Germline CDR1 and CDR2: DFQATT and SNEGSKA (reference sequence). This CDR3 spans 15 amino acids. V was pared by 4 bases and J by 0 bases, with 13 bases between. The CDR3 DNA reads TGCAGTGCTAAGGTTCTGAACGAAGCCAAAAACATTCAGTACTTC. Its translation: CSAKVLNEAKNIQYF.

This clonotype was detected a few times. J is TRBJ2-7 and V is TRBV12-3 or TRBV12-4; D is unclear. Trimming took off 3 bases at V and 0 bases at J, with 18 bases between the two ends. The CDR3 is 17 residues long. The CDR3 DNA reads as TGTGCCAGCAGTTTTGAGACGGGCCAGGAGTACTCCTACGAGCAGTACTTC. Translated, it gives CASSFETGQEYSYEQYF.

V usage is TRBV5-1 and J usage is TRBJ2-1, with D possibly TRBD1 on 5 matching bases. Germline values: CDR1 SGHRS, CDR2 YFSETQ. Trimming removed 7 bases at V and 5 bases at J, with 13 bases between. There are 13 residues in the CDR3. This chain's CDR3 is CASGLTANNEQFF. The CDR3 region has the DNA TGCGCCAGCGGATTGACAGCAAACAATGAGCAGTTCTTC.

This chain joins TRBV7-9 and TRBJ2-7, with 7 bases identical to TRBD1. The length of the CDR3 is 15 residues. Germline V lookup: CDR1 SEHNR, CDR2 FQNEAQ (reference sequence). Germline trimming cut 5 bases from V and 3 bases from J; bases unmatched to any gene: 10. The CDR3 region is CASSPRTGDVYEQYF. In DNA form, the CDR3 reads TGTGCCAGCAGCCCTCGGACAGGAGACGTCTACGAGCAGTACTTC.

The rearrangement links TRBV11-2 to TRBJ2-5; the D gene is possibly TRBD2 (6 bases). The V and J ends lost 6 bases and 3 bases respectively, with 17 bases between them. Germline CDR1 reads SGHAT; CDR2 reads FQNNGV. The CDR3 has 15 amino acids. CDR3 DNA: TGTGCCAGCAGGGGGGGTAGAGTAGGAAAAGAGACCCAGTACTTC. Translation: CASRGGRVGKETQYF.

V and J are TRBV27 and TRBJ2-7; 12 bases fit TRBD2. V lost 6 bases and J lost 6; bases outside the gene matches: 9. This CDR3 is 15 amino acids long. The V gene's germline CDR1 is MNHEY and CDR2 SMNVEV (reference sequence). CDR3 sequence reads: CASSPGTSGWSEQYF. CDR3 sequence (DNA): TGTGCCAGCAGCCCCGGGACTAGCGGGTGGAGCGAGCAGTACTTC.

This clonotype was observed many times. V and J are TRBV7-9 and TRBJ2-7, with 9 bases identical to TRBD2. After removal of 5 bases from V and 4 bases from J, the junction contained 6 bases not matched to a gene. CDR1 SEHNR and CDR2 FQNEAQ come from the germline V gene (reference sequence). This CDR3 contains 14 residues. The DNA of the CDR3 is TGTGCCAGCAGCACCCCGGGACTAGCTTACGAGCAGTACTTC. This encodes CASSTPGLAYEQYF. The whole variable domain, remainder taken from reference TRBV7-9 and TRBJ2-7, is DTGVSQNPRHKITKRGQNVTFRCDPISEHNRLYWYRQTLGQGPEFLTYFQNEAQLEKSRLLSDRFSAERPKGSFSTLEIQRTEQGDSAMYLCASSTPGLAYEQYFGPGTRLTVT.

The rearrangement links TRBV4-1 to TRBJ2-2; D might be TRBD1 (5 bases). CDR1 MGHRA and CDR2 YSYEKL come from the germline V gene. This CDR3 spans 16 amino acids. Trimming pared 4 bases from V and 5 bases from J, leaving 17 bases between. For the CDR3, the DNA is TGCGCCAGCAGCCCCTTTGGCAGGGAAGGAACCGGGGAGCTGTTTTTT. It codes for CASSPFGREGTGELFF.